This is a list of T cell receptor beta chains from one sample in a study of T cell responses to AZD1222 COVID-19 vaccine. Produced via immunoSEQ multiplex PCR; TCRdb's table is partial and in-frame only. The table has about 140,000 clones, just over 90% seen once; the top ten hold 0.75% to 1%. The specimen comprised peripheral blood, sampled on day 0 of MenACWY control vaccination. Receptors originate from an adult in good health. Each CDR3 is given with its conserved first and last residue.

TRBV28	CASSPQGRASYGYTF
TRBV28	CASSLLWGTENSKETQYF
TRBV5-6	CASSPYTGDTQYF
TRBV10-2	CASRLRYEQYF
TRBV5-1	CASSPTTDRHANYGYTF
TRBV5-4	CASSLRRTGEDPGYTF
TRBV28	CASSSGQPLYGYTF
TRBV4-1	CASSRGTGGRNTEAFF
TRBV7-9	CASSFRQGASLLNEKLFF
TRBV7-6	CASSPWTGSTDTQYF
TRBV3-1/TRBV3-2	CASSQVLTSNQPQHF
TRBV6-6	CASSYSIGTPLGAFF
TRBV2	CASSSQGIASGELFF
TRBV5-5	CASSLSEMGDGMNTEAFF
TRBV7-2	CASSPLRGEKLFF
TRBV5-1	CASSLDGELNTEAFF
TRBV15	CATSRDQGNYGYTF
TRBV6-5	CASSPKSETQYF
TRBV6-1	CASSELVGQGPKPYGYTF
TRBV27	CASSLGGSRTDTQYF
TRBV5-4	CASSSQGEDTEAFF
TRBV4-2	CASSQLIDIGKKTEAFF
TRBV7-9	CASSPTGINSGANVLTF
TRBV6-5	CASKTLAANQETQYF